This passage covers 9 T cell receptor beta chains from one sample sequenced in a study of blood T cell repertoires in COVID-19. Sequencing was performed with immunoSEQ multiplex PCR; in TCRdb, only in-frame clones are kept and a portion is missing. The table lists some 380,000 clones, almost 90% of them singletons. Sequenced: peripheral blood. The receptors come from a man in his late teens or twenties with active or convalescent COVID-19.

Here the CDR3 reads CASSRGGANSYEQYF. The CDR3 DNA is TGTGCCAGCAGCAGAGGGGGGGCGAACTCCTACGAGCAGTACTTC. The chain uses TRBV28 and TRBJ2-7; possibly TRBD2 for D (7 bases). V gave up 6 bases and J gave up 0 bases, with 15 bases separating them. CDR1 is MDHEN and CDR2 is SYDVKM in the germline V gene. The CDR3 is made up of 15 amino acids. Complete variable domain (other parts from reference TRBV28 and TRBJ2-7): DVKVTQSSRYLVKRTGEKVFLECVQDMDHENMFWYRQDPGLGLRLIYFSYDVKMKEKGDIPEGYSVSREKKERFSLILESASTNQTSMYLCASSRGGANSYEQYFGPGTRLTVT.

The sample holds one count of this clone. V is TRBV28 and J is TRBJ1-2, with D possibly TRBD1 on 6 matching bases. In germline, CDR1 is MDHEN, CDR2 SYDVKM. CDR3 length equals 16 residues. V shed 2 bases and J shed 5 bases, with 18 bases lying between them. CDR3 sequence: CASSLTLAGDRYGYTF. CDR3 bases: TGTGCCAGCAGTTTAACTCTGGCAGGGGATAGGTATGGCTACACCTTC.

This clone was observed a handful of times. J is TRBJ2-1 and V is TRBV18; 9 bases fit TRBD2. Germline V lookup: CDR1 KGHSH, CDR2 LQKENI. The CDR3 has 14 residues. The J segment lost 5 bases and the V segment lost 3 bases, leaving 2 bases of the junction unmatched. The CDR3 nucleotides are TGTGCCAGCTCACCTAGCGGGAGTGACAATGAGCAGTTCTTC. This translates into CASSPSGSDNEQFF.

The rearrangement uses TRBV4-1 and TRBJ2-3, with D unclear. CDR1 and CDR2 from the germline V gene are MGHRA and YSYEKL. The CDR3 length is 16 residues. V lost 0 bases and J 3 bases, leaving 13 bases between the germline ends. The CDR3 DNA sequence: TGCGCCAGCAGCCAAGAACCGAGAATTTGGACAGATACGCAGTATTTT. It codes for CASSQEPRIWTDTQYF.

V is TRBV3-1 (or the pseudogene TRBV3-2) and J is TRBJ2-7; D uncertain. Germline V CDR1 and CDR2: LGHDT, YNNKEL (reference sequence). This CDR3 region has 12 residues. V lost 4 bases and J 4 bases, leaving 8 bases between the germline ends. The CDR3 DNA is TGTGCCAGCAGCCCCGGTCCTTACGAGCAGTACTTC. It translates to CASSPGPYEQYF.

The J gene is TRBJ2-2, the V gene TRBV4-3, with 7 positions matching TRBD2. This CDR3 comprises 15 residues. The V segment lost 5 bases and the J segment 0 bases; nucleotides outside the gene matches: 3. Germline CDR1 reads LGHNA; CDR2 reads YSLEER. In DNA form, the CDR3 reads TGCGCCAGCAGCACACGGGAGGCGAACACCGGGGAGCTGTTTTTT. Protein: CASSTREANTGELFF.

The J gene is TRBJ1-2, the V gene TRBV5-1, with D hard to call. With 9 bases removed from V and 6 bases from J, the gap between germline ends came to 15 bases. CDR3 length equals 12 residues. Germline V lookup: CDR1 SGHRS, CDR2 YFSETQ. The CDR3 spells CATSASGNGYTF. The CDR3 nucleotides are TGCGCCACTTCCGCCTCGGGGAATGGCTACACCTTC.

The V call is TRBV3-1 (or the pseudogene TRBV3-2), the J call TRBJ2-2; a weak D match, TRBD2 (6 bases). The CDR3 is 14 amino acids. Germline V gene data show CDR1 as LGHDT and CDR2 as YNNKEL (reference sequence). Deletions cut 1 base from V and 6 bases from J, with 9 bases between. CDR3 protein: CASSQVGGAGELFF. DNA of the CDR3: TGTGCCAGCAGCCAAGTGGGGGGAGCCGGGGAGCTGTTTTTT.

This chain links TRBV18 with TRBJ2-1, with TRBD2 matching over 8 bases. This CDR3 contains 15 residues. Losses at the gene ends were 2 bases for V and 4 bases for J; bases not matched to a gene: 4. The germline CDR1 and CDR2 sequences are KGHSH and LQKENI. The chain's CDR3 is CASSPRTSGYNEQFF. CDR3 in DNA: TGTGCCAGCTCACCAAGAACTAGCGGATACAATGAGCAGTTCTTC.